This T cell receptor beta chain was obtained from a study of cytomegalovirus exposure and HLA in healthy donors. This CDR3 region has 17 residues. The ends lost 3 bases at V and 4 bases at J; junction bases unmatched: 9. Germline V gene lookup returns CDR1 WSHSY and CDR2 SAAADI. Some clones are missing from TCRdb's copy, which holds only in-frame ones; the method was immunoSEQ multiplex PCR. Of 250,000 to 300,000 clones in the sample, about 86% were seen once. Of note for this clone: Antigen unknown.

Study outcomes and limitations: The study labeled under 200 TCR beta chains cytomegalovirus-associated.

This receptor was taken from a woman aged 18 to 35 in good health and CMV-seronegative. The V and J genes are TRBV10-2 and TRBJ2-1, with TRBD1 identical over 10 bases. Sequenced input: PBMCs. CDR3 residues: CASSDSPGTGAYNEQFF. For the CDR3, the DNA is TGCGCCAGCAGTGACTCCCCGGGGACAGGGGCTTACAATGAGCAGTTCTTC.